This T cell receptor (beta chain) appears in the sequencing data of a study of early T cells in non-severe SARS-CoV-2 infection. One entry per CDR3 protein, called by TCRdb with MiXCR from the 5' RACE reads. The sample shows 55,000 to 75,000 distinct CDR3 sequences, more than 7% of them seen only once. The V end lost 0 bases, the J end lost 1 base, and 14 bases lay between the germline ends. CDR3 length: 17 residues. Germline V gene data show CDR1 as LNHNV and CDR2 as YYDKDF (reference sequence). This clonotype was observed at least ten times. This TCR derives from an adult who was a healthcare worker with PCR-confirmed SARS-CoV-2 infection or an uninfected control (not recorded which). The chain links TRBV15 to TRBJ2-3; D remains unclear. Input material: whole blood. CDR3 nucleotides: TGTGCCACCAGCAGAGATCGAAGAAGTAGCCGCACAGATACGCAGTATTTT. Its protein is CATSRDRRSSRTDTQYF.